These T cell receptor beta chains were read from a single sample in a study of T-cell reconstitution after alpha-beta-depleted transplantation in children. TCRdb re-called the PCR reads through MiXCR, storing one row per CDR3 protein. The data show over 450,000 distinct CDR3 sequences, under 12% seen once. Sequenced material: PBMCs, taken before TCRalphabeta/CD19-depleted stem cell transplant. Receptors were obtained from a child younger than 10 with inherited bone marrow failure, due to receive a stem cell transplant. The CDR3 runs from the conserved cysteine through the conserved F or W. D genes are given only for firm matches. For some rows the clone size is stated as once, few or many, or as a class when expanded; others skip it.

size	J	V	D	CDR3	DNA
many	TRBJ1-4	TRBV6-5	-	CASSLGGGFNEKLFF	TGTGCCAGCAGCCTCGGGGGCGGATTTAATGAAAAACTGTTTTTT
-	TRBJ2-2	TRBV30	-	CEGGGPESTGELFF	TGTGAGGGGGGAGGGCCGGAAAGTACCGGGGAGCTGTTTTTT
-	TRBJ1-3	TRBV18	-	CASSPARGDGNTIYF	TGTGCCAGCTCACCGGCGCGGGGGGATGGAAACACCATATATTTT
many	TRBJ2-7	TRBV10-2	TRBD1	CASSGQGLYEQYF	TGCGCCAGCAGCGGACAGGGTCTCTACGAGCAGTACTTC
many	TRBJ1-5	TRBV6-1	TRBD1	CASRGQGGSQPQHF	TGTGCCAGCAGGGGACAGGGTGGGAGTCAGCCCCAGCATTTT
-	TRBJ2-1	TRBV5-4	TRBD2	CASSGAGTSSYNEQFF	TGTGCCAGCAGCGGGGCCGGGACTAGCAGCTACAATGAGCAGTTCTTC
many	TRBJ1-5	TRBV2	-	CASSDAGYQPQHF	TGTGCCAGCAGTGACGCCGGGTACCAGCCCCAGCATTTT
many	TRBJ2-3	TRBV4-1	TRBD1	CASSQTGIDTQYF	TGCGCCAGCAGCCAGACAGGGATAGATACGCAGTATTTT
many	TRBJ2-5	TRBV5-6	-	CASSWGETQYF	TGTGCCAGCAGCTGGGGAGAGACCCAGTACTTC
-	TRBJ2-7	TRBV11-2	TRBD2	CANSLVRGTSHLHEQYF	TGTGCCAACAGCTTAGTTAGGGGGACTAGCCATCTCCACGAGCAGTACTTC
many	TRBJ2-2	TRBV5-5	-	CASSFWRVTGELFF	TGTGCCAGCAGCTTCTGGCGGGTCACCGGGGAGCTGTTTTTT
-	TRBJ2-1	TRBV5-6	-	CASSFSAGRGNEQFF	TGTGCCAGCAGCTTTTCGGCAGGGCGAGGCAATGAGCAGTTCTTC
many	TRBJ2-1	TRBV20-1	TRBD2	CSARVPLLAGTHNEQFF	TGCAGTGCTAGGGTCCCTCTACTAGCGGGAACCCACAATGAGCAGTTCTTC
many	TRBJ2-1	TRBV5-5	-	CASSLVADSYNEQFF	TGTGCCAGCAGCTTGGTGGCGGACTCCTACAATGAGCAGTTCTTC
-	TRBJ1-1	TRBV20-1	-	CSAGHENTEAFF	TGCAGTGCTGGACACGAGAACACTGAAGCTTTCTTT
many	TRBJ2-2	TRBV7-9	TRBD2	CASSHPFGGRGSGELFF	TGTGCCAGCAGCCACCCATTCGGGGGGAGAGGCTCCGGGGAGCTGTTTTTT
few	TRBJ2-3	TRBV29-1	-	CSVRGSAGIGTDTQYF	TGCAGCGTCAGGGGTTCGGCGGGCATTGGCACAGATACGCAGTATTTT
few	TRBJ1-2	TRBV3-1	-	CASSRTDFNYGYTF	TGTGCCAGCAGTCGGACAGATTTTAACTATGGCTACACCTTC
many	TRBJ1-3	TRBV15	-	CATSRDRGTGNTIYF	TGTGCCACCAGCAGAGATAGGGGGACTGGAAACACCATATATTTT
many	TRBJ1-1	TRBV5-1	-	CASSIEGSNTEAFF	TGCGCCAGCAGCATCGAAGGCAGTAACACTGAAGCTTTCTTT
-	TRBJ2-2	TRBV7-8	TRBD2	CASSQTSGSGTGELFF	TGTGCCAGCAGCCAAACTAGCGGGAGCGGTACCGGGGAGCTGTTTTTT
once	TRBJ2-3	TRBV11-2	-	CASSLDITDTQYF	TGTGCCAGCAGCTTAGATATCACAGATACGCAGTATTTT
many	TRBJ2-7	TRBV5-5	TRBD2	CASSLASVAGHYEQYF	TGTGCCAGCAGCTTGGCCTCTGTAGCGGGGCACTACGAGCAGTACTTC
-	TRBJ2-7	TRBV18	-	CASSPEGGLREQYF	TGTGCCAGCTCACCAGAAGGAGGATTGAGGGAGCAGTACTTC
many	TRBJ2-1	TRBV7-9	TRBD2	CASSEPGLALSSQFF	TGTGCCAGCAGCGAGCCGGGACTAGCTTTGTCTTCGCAGTTCTTC
many	TRBJ1-2	TRBV6-5	TRBD1	CASSYEGTGGLYGYTF	TGTGCCAGCAGTTACGAGGGGACAGGGGGCCTCTATGGCTACACCTTC
many	TRBJ2-7	TRBV6-1	-	CASRPLGFLSNEQYF	TGTGCCAGCAGGCCCCTAGGGTTTCTCTCCAACGAGCAGTACTTC
once	TRBJ2-1	TRBV19	-	CASSIGDNEQFF	TGTGCCAGTAGTATCGGTGACAATGAGCAGTTCTTC
-	TRBJ1-5	TRBV12-3/TRBV12-4	TRBD1	CASSETGAQPQHF	TGTGCCAGCAGTGAGACAGGGGCCCAGCCCCAGCATTTT
many	TRBJ1-1	TRBV3-1	-	CASSIGRARLTEAFF	TGTGCCAGCAGCATTGGCCGGGCCCGGCTCACTGAAGCTTTCTTT
many	TRBJ1-2	TRBV6-1	-	CASSEALRGRGYTF	TGTGCCAGCAGTGAAGCCTTAAGGGGCCGGGGCTACACCTTC
-	TRBJ2-7	TRBV4-3	-	CASSQDRGDSSSYEQYF	TGCGCCAGCAGCCAAGATCGTGGCGATTCGAGCTCCTACGAGCAGTACTTC
many	TRBJ2-7	TRBV7-8	TRBD2	CASSFGGTSGSGYEQYF	TGTGCCAGCAGCTTCGGGGGGACTAGCGGGAGCGGGTACGAGCAGTACTTC
many	TRBJ2-7	TRBV29-1	TRBD2	CSVKGVAGGPWEQYF	TGCAGCGTCAAGGGCGTGGCGGGAGGGCCTTGGGAGCAGTACTTC
-	TRBJ2-3	TRBV5-1	-	CASVPGPRPDTQYF	TGCGCCAGCGTCCCGGGGCCAAGACCAGATACGCAGTATTTT
-	TRBJ2-1	TRBV5-1	-	CASSLVAGQGYNEQFF	TGCGCCAGCAGCTTGGTAGCGGGACAGGGTTACAATGAGCAGTTCTTC
many	TRBJ2-1	TRBV4-1	-	CASSQDRSSYNEQFF	TGCGCCAGCAGCCAAGATCGTAGCTCCTACAATGAGCAGTTCTTC
many	TRBJ2-3	TRBV7-2	-	CASSPRIGGPTDTQYF	TGTGCCAGCAGCCCCCGTATAGGGGGTCCCACAGATACGCAGTATTTT
-	TRBJ2-1	TRBV6-5	TRBD2	CASSYWSGTRGVNEQFF	TGTGCCAGCAGTTACTGGTCCGGGACTAGAGGCGTGAATGAGCAGTTCTTC
many	TRBJ1-6	TRBV3-1	-	CASSAEWDSPLHF	TGTGCCAGCAGCGCCGAGTGGGATTCACCCCTCCACTTT
many	TRBJ2-1	TRBV5-1	-	CASSLIPGAGSSYNEQFF	TGCGCCAGCAGCTTGATCCCCGGTGCGGGAAGCTCCTACAATGAGCAGTTCTTC
few	TRBJ2-5	TRBV20-1	TRBD2	CSARSAGGPRLETQYF	TGCAGTGCTAGATCGGCGGGAGGGCCGAGGTTGGAGACCCAGTACTTC
many	TRBJ2-3	TRBV27	-	CASRVLYSTDTQYF	TGTGCCAGCAGGGTACTATATAGCACAGATACGCAGTATTTT
-	TRBJ2-1	TRBV30	-	CAWTRGNEQFF	TGTGCCTGGACCCGGGGGAATGAGCAGTTCTTC
many	TRBJ1-2	TRBV25-1	-	CASSEPPGKGYGYTF	TGTGCCAGCAGTGAACCACCAGGCAAGGGGTATGGCTACACCTTC